These T cell receptor beta chains were read from a single sample in a study of PD-L1 blockade in urothelial cancer. Sequencing used immunoSEQ multiplex PCR; TCRdb keeps in-frame clones, though not all of them. The repertoire holds around 45,000 clones, with about 87% as singletons. Sample: PBMCs, taken around atezolizumab (anti-PD-L1) treatment. The receptors shown here come from an older man with urothelial cancer. CDR3s include the opening cysteine and the closing phenylalanine or tryptophan.

j_call v_call cdr3_aa
TRBJ1-1 TRBV13 CASSFLSPGGEAFF
TRBJ2-1 TRBV18 CASSPRTSGYNEQFF
TRBJ2-7 TRBV7-9 CASSFTGYEQYF
TRBJ1-1 TRBV7-8 CASSLQSDTEAFF
TRBJ2-3 TRBV29-1 CSDGQAWADTQYF
TRBJ2-3 TRBV7-2 CASSLLAGGITDTQYF
TRBJ2-1 TRBV19 CASSTRSTEQFF
TRBJ2-7 TRBV2 CASSELAVTYEQYF
TRBJ1-1 TRBV7-6 CASSLGQGSTEAFF
TRBJ2-5 TRBV5-1 CASSVGASGQQETQYF
TRBJ2-1 TRBV7-9 CASSFGQGAPGSYNEQFF
TRBJ2-7 TRBV19 CASSLQGYEQYF
TRBJ2-7 TRBV6-5 CASSNRQGRDEQYF
TRBJ2-5 TRBV5-1 CASSLAGGRSGETQYF
TRBJ2-1 TRBV5-5 CASSLTGTGGKGNEQFF
TRBJ2-5 TRBV7-2 CASSLGPQGSQETQYF
TRBJ1-5 TRBV30 CAWSLGGINSNQPQHF
TRBJ1-1 TRBV25-1 CASRETGGYTEAFF
TRBJ2-3 TRBV6-1 CASSSWTGVTDTQYF
TRBJ1-3 TRBV6-1 CASSGGTLRTGNTIYF
TRBJ2-2 TRBV5-1 CASSLLGQGTGELFF
TRBJ2-3 TRBV7-9 CASSPGTGPTDTQYF
TRBJ2-7 TRBV18 CASSPTLVPYEQYF
TRBJ2-3 TRBV19 CASRDRGSSTDTQYF
TRBJ1-2 TRBV28 CAITGGYGYTF
TRBJ1-5 TRBV10-3 CAISESPTTGAGQPQHF
TRBJ2-3 TRBV4-1 CASSLQRGTDTQYF
TRBJ1-2 TRBV11-2 CASSSIRDTYGYTF
TRBJ1-5 TRBV19 CATLRQGMGSNQPQHF
TRBJ2-5 TRBV11-2 CASSLDGTSGRETQYF
TRBJ1-2 TRBV10-1 CASSAGGTYGYTF